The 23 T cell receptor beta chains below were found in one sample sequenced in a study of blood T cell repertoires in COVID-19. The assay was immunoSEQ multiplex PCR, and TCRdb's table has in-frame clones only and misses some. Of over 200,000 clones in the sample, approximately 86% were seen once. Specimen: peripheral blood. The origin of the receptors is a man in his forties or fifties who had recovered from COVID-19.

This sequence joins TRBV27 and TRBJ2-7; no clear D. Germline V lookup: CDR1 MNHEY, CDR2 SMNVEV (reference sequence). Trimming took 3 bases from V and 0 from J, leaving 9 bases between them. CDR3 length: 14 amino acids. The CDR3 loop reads CASSLAGSSYEQYF. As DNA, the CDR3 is TGTGCCAGCAGTTTGGCAGGAAGCTCCTACGAGCAGTACTTC.

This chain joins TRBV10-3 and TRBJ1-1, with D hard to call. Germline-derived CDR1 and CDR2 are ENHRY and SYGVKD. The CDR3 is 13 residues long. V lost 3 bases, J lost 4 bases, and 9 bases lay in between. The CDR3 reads CAISERGVTEAFF. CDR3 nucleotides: TGTGCCATCAGTGAACGAGGTGTCACTGAAGCTTTCTTT.

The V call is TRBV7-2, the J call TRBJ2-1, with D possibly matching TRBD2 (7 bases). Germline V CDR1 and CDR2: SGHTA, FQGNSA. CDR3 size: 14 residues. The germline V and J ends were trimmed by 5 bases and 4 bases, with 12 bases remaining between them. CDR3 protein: CASSAGGLYNEQFF. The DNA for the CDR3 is TGTGCCAGCAGCGCCGGGGGGCTGTACAATGAGCAGTTCTTC. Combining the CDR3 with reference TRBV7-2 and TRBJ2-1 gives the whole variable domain GAGVSQSPSNKVTEKGKDVELRCDPISGHTALYWYRQSLGQGLEFLIYFQGNSAPDKSGLPSDRFSAERTGGSVSTLTIQRTQQEDSAVYLCASSAGGLYNEQFFGPGTRLTVL.

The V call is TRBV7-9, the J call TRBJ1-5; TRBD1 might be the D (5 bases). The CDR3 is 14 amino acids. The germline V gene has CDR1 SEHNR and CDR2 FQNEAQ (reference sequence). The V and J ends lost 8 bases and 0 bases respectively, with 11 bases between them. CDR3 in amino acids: CASPTQGSNQPQHF. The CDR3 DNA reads TGTGCCAGCCCCACTCAGGGTAGCAATCAGCCCCAGCATTTT.

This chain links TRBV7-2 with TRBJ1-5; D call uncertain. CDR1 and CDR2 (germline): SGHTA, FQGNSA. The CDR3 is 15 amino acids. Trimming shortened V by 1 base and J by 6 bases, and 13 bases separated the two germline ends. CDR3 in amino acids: CASSLGDWGAQPQHF. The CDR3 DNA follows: TGTGCCAGCAGCTTAGGCGATTGGGGAGCTCAGCCCCAGCATTTT.

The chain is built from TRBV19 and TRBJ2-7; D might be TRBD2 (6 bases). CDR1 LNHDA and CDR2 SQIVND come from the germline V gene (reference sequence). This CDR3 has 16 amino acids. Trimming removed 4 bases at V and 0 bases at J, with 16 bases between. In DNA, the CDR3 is TGTGCCAGTAGTACCCTCCCGGGACTGTCCTCCTACGAGCAGTACTTC. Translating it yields CASSTLPGLSSYEQYF.

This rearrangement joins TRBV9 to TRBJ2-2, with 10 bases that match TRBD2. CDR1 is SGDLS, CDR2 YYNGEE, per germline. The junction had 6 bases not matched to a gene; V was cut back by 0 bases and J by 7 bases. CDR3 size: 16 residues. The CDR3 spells CASSVDSGGAGGELFF. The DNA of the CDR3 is TGTGCCAGCAGCGTAGACAGCGGGGGGGCTGGCGGGGAGCTGTTTTTT.

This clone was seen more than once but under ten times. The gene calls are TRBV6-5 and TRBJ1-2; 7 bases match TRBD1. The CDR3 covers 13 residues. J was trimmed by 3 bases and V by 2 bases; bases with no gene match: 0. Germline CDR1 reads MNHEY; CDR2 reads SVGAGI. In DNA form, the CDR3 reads TGTGCCAGCAGTTACGGGACAGACTATGGCTACACCTTC. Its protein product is CASSYGTDYGYTF.

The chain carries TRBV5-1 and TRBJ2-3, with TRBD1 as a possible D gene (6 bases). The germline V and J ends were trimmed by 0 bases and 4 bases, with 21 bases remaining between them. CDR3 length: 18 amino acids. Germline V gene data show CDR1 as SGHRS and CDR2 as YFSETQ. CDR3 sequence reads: CASSLEARKGGNADTQYF. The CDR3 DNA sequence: TGCGCCAGCAGCTTGGAGGCCCGCAAAGGGGGAAATGCAGATACGCAGTATTTT.

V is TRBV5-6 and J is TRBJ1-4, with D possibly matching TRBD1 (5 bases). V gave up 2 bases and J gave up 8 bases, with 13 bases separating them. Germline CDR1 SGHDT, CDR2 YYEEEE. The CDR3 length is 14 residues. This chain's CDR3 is CASSFSGGPEKLFF. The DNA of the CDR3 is TGTGCCAGCAGCTTTAGCGGGGGTCCCGAAAAACTGTTTTTT.

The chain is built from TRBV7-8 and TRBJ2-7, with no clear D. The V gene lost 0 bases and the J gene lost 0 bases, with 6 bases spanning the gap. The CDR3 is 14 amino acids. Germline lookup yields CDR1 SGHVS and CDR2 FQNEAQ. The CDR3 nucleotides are TGTGCCAGCAGCTTAGCTGGCAGCTCCTACGAGCAGTACTTC. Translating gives CASSLAGSSYEQYF.

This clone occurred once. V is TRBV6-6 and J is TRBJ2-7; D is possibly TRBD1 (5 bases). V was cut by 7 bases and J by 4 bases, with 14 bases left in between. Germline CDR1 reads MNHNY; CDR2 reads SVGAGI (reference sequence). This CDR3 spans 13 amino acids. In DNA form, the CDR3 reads TGTGCCAGCACTAGGGGAATTTCTTACGAGCAGTACTTC. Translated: CASTRGISYEQYF.

CDR3 nucleotides: TGTGCCAGTAGTACGGGACAGCTCTCGAGGGAGACCCAGTACTTC. Translation gives CASSTGQLSRETQYF. V usage is TRBV19 and J usage is TRBJ2-5, with 7 nucleotides matching TRBD1. This CDR3 spans 15 amino acids. V shed 4 bases and J 5 bases; nucleotides not matched to a gene: 10. From germline, CDR1 is LNHDA and CDR2 SQIVND (reference sequence).

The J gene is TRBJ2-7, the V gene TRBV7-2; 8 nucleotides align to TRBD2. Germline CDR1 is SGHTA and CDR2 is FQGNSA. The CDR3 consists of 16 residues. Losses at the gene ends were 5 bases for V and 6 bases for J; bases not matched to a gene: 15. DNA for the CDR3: TGTGCCAGCAGCCCACCGCGGGGGCGGGGGGCGGCCGAGCAGTACTTC. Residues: CASSPPRGRGAAEQYF. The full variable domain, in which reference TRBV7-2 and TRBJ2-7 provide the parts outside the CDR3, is GAGVSQSPSNKVTEKGKDVELRCDPISGHTALYWYRQSLGQGLEFLIYFQGNSAPDKSGLPSDRFSAERTGGSVSTLTIQRTQQEDSAVYLCASSPPRGRGAAEQYFGPGTRLTVT.

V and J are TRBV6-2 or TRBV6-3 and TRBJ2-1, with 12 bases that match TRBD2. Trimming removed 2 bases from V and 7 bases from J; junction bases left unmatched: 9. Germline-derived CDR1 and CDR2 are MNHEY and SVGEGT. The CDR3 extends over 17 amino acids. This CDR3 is CASSYGTSGGLRNEQFF. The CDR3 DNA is TGTGCCAGCAGTTACGGTACTAGCGGGGGGCTTCGGAATGAGCAGTTCTTC.

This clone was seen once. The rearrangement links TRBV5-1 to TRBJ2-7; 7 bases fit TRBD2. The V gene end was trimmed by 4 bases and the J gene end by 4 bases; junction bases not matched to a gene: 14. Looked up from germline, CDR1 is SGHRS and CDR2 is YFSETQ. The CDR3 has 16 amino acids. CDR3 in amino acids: CASSASMGTTLYEQYF. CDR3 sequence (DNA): TGCGCCAGCAGCGCGTCCATGGGGACTACCTTGTACGAGCAGTACTTC.

CDR3 in DNA: TGTGCCAGCAGCTTGGGGACTAGCACAGATACGCAGTATTTT. It encodes CASSLGTSTDTQYF. The V and J genes are TRBV5-4 and TRBJ2-3, with D tentatively TRBD2 (5 bases). The CDR3 extends over 14 amino acids. CDR1 and CDR2 (germline): SGHNT, YYREEE (reference sequence). Trimming left V 0 bases short and J 0 bases short, with 5 bases between. The whole variable domain, remainder taken from reference TRBV5-4 and TRBJ2-3, is ETGVTQSPTHLIKTRGQQVTLRCSSQSGHNTVSWYQQALGQGPQFIFQYYREEENGRGNFPPRFSGLQFPNYSSELNVNALELDDSALYLCASSLGTSTDTQYFGPGTRLTVL.

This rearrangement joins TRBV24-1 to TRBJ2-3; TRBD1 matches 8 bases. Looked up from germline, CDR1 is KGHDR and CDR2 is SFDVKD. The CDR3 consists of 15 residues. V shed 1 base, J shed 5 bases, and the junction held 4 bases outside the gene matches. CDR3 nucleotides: TGTGCCACCAGTGATTTAGGACAGGGAGAAGATACGCAGTATTTT. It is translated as CATSDLGQGEDTQYF.

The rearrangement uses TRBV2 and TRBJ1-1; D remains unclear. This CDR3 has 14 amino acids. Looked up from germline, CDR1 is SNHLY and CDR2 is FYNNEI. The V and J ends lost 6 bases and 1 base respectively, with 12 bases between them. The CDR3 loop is CASRGQLGNTEAFF. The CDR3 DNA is TGTGCCAGCAGGGGCCAACTCGGGAACACTGAAGCTTTCTTT.

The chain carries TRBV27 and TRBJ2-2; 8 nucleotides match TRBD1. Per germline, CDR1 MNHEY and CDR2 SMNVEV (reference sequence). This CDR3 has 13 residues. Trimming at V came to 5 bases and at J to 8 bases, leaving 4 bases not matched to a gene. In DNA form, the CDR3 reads TGTGCCAGCAGTCCCAGGGGGCGGGGGGAGCTGTTTTTT. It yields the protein CASSPRGRGELFF.

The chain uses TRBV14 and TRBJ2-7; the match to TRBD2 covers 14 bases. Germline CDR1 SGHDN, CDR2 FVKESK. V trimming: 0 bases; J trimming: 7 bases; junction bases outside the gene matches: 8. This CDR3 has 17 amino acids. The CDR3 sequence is CASSQDHGLAGGWEQYF. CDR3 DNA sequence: TGTGCCAGCAGCCAAGATCATGGACTAGCGGGAGGTTGGGAGCAGTACTTC.

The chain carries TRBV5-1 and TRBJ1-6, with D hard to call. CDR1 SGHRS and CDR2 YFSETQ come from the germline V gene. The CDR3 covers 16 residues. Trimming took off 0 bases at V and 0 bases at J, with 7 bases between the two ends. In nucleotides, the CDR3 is TGCGCCAGCAGCTTGGTTGTCAGCTCCTATAATTCACCCCTCCACTTT. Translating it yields CASSLVVSSYNSPLHF.

The CDR3 DNA follows: TGCGCCAGCAGCCCTCTAGCGGGGGGGCGGCAAGAGACCCAGTACTTC. It encodes CASSPLAGGRQETQYF. The chain is built from TRBV5-1 and TRBJ2-5; 12 bases agree with TRBD2. The germline V gene has CDR1 SGHRS and CDR2 YFSETQ. Trimming cost V 4 bases and J 2 bases; bases outside gene matches: 6. The CDR3 sequence is 16 residues long.